Sequencing of this T cell receptor (beta chain) was carried out in a study of Graves' ophthalmopathy and Graves' hyperthyroidism. General study points: Discrimination between ophthalmopathy and stable hyperthyroidism by a 13-signature model showed about 89% sensitivity and about 81% specificity.

This clonotype was recorded at least ten times. Its specificity is unknown. The TCR beta CDR3 regions underwent amplification from RNA transcripts. Scientists carried out first-round RT-PCR using HTBI primers and then a second-round multiplex PCR. TCRdb reprocessed the multiplex PCR reads via MiXCR and lists one record per CDR3 protein. The sample lists about 400,000 distinct CDR3 sequences, 18% seen once, with more than 1.5% in the top ten. Deletions cut 5 bases from V and 5 bases from J, with 21 bases between. The CDR3 consists of 17 residues. Germline V CDR1 and CDR2: LNHDA, SQIVND (reference sequence).

Input material: peripheral blood. The V and J genes are TRBV19 and TRBJ2-2, with D perhaps TRBD1 (7 bases). The sequence was obtained from a woman aged 18-29 years with Graves' ophthalmopathy. This CDR3 reads CASSPPPRGRRTGELFF. As DNA, the CDR3 is TGTGCCAGTAGTCCACCCCCCAGGGGGAGGAGGACCGGGGAGCTGTTTTTT.